These T cell receptor beta chains were read from a single sample in a study of radiation and T cells in renal cell carcinoma. Clones were sequenced by immunoSEQ multiplex PCR, and TCRdb holds only the in-frame ones, with some missing. The profile shows approximately 150,000 clones, about 87% of them singletons. Material: blood, obtained from a patient whose treatment included radiotherapy and nephrectomy. The receptors shown here come from a woman aged 70-85 years with renal cell carcinoma. The conserved cysteine and the conserved F or W are not part of the CDR3 here. Size is omitted from some rows. Given values are once, few, many or a class for expanded clones.

CDR3	size	V
ASSIWGRQEKLF	.	TRBV19
ASSIISSGARGETQY	.	TRBV19
ASSKDRGSNQPQH	.	TRBV28
ASTQGSPTDTQY	.	TRBV6-1
AWTGGGDTQY	.	TRBV30
ASSFWDRVGGELF	.	TRBV28
ATSTGVSNQPQH	once	TRBV10-3
ASSRTLWHNEQF	.	TRBV5-4
ASSVSYEQY	.	TRBV5-1
ASSLERPGNTGELF	.	TRBV27
ASSRDRRNEQF	.	TRBV13
ASSSQDRGETQY	.	TRBV7-2
ASRSVWTEAF	.	TRBV6-5
ASSNGQGEAELF	.	TRBV21-1
ATQGPRMGEKLF	.	TRBV19
ASSHDQLQETQY	.	TRBV7-7
ASTTGGRTGELF	.	TRBV19
ASSGARQAQTNYGYT	.	TRBV6-1
ASSFGGGIRMNTEAF	.	TRBV28
ASSPRRGGWYEQY	.	TRBV7-2
ASSQNSQDTQY	.	TRBV4-1
ASSLVAGGLYEQY	.	TRBV27
ASSISSTSLSYEQY	.	TRBV19
ASTSGGGDTQY	.	TRBV2
ASSRQFRETQY	.	TRBV19
ASSFGTGDSPLH	.	TRBV7-8
ASSQAGPAGEQY	.	TRBV18
ASGQQGGNGYT	.	TRBV5-1
ASNPGEGQETQY	.	TRBV9
ASSPTPNGPNEAF	.	TRBV7-2
ASSQVSRNTEAF	few	TRBV4-1